These T cell receptor beta chains were read from a single sample in a study of response to subunit inactivated influenza vaccine. TCRdb ran MiXCR on the RT-PCR reads and lists one entry per CDR3 protein. The table lists 610,000 or so distinct CDR3 sequences, around 15% of them singletons. The sample in question was PBMCs from blood, obtained about 11 days after vaccination. Receptors were obtained from a man aged 50-59 years who received an inactivated influenza vaccine. Both conserved end residues are part of each CDR3. A D gene is named only where the DNA matches it firmly. Expanded clones get a size class; other rows say once, few or many, or leave the size out.

D gene: NA; V gene: TRBV20-1; J gene: TRBJ2-2; clone size: NA; CDR3 DNA: TGCAGTGCTAGTCCCGGGAACACCGGGGAGCTGTTTTTT; CDR3 protein: CSASPGNTGELFF
D gene: NA; V gene: TRBV29-1; J gene: TRBJ2-1; clone size: few; CDR3 DNA: TGCAGCGTTGAAGATGGTGAGCGGGCCTACAATGAGCAGTTCTTC; CDR3 protein: CSVEDGERAYNEQFF
D gene: TRBD1; V gene: TRBV10-3; J gene: TRBJ2-2; clone size: few; CDR3 DNA: TGTGCCATCAGGCCGGGTGACAGGGTTGTCGGGGAGCTGTTTTTT; CDR3 protein: CAIRPGDRVVGELFF
D gene: NA; V gene: TRBV10-3; J gene: TRBJ1-4; clone size: NA; CDR3 DNA: TGTGCCATCAGTTCAAATGGGGATGAAAAACTGTTTTTT; CDR3 protein: CAISSNGDEKLFF
D gene: NA; V gene: TRBV7-2; J gene: TRBJ2-1; clone size: NA; CDR3 DNA: TGTGCCAGCAGGGCGGGACAGTCCTACAATGAGCAGTTCTTC; CDR3 protein: CASRAGQSYNEQFF
D gene: TRBD2; V gene: TRBV10-3; J gene: TRBJ2-1; clone size: few; CDR3 DNA: TGTGCCATCAGTATGGGACTAGCGGAAACCTACAATGAGCAGTTCTTC; CDR3 protein: CAISMGLAETYNEQFF
D gene: TRBD2; V gene: TRBV12-3/TRBV12-4; J gene: TRBJ2-1; clone size: once; CDR3 DNA: TGTGCCAGCAGAGAAGACTGGACTAGCGGGAGAATTGAGCAGTTCTTC; CDR3 protein: CASREDWTSGRIEQFF
D gene: TRBD1; V gene: TRBV2; J gene: TRBJ2-7; clone size: many; CDR3 DNA: TGTGCCAGCACCAACCGGGACAGGGGGCGCGAGCAGTACTTC; CDR3 protein: CASTNRDRGREQYF
D gene: NA; V gene: TRBV18; J gene: TRBJ1-2; clone size: many; CDR3 DNA: TGTGCCAGCTCACCGGGGAGACAGGACAATGGCTACACCTTC; CDR3 protein: CASSPGRQDNGYTF
D gene: TRBD2; V gene: TRBV3-1; J gene: TRBJ2-7; clone size: NA; CDR3 DNA: TGTGCCAGCAGCCACAGACCCGGGACTAGACCTTATGAGCAGTACTTC; CDR3 protein: CASSHRPGTRPYEQYF
D gene: TRBD2; V gene: TRBV7-2; J gene: TRBJ2-7; clone size: NA; CDR3 DNA: TGTGCCAGCAGCTTGACTAGCGGTCCTAGCTCCTACGAGCAGTACTTC; CDR3 protein: CASSLTSGPSSYEQYF
D gene: TRBD2; V gene: TRBV27; J gene: TRBJ2-7; clone size: NA; CDR3 DNA: TGTGCCAGCAGTTTATACTCGCGACTAGCGGGAGGCGAGCAGTACTTC; CDR3 protein: CASSLYSRLAGGEQYF
D gene: NA; V gene: TRBV5-1; J gene: TRBJ2-3; clone size: NA; CDR3 DNA: TGCGCCAGCAGGTTTCGAATCACAGATACGCAGTATTTT; CDR3 protein: CASRFRITDTQYF
D gene: NA; V gene: TRBV10-3; J gene: TRBJ2-3; clone size: many; CDR3 DNA: TGTGCCATCAGGGCCGGAGACAGAAACACAGATACGCAGTATTTT; CDR3 protein: CAIRAGDRNTDTQYF
D gene: TRBD1; V gene: TRBV7-8; J gene: TRBJ2-7; clone size: NA; CDR3 DNA: TGTGCCAGCAGCTTAAGACAGGGGACATACTACGAGCAGTACTTC; CDR3 protein: CASSLRQGTYYEQYF
D gene: NA; V gene: TRBV20-1; J gene: TRBJ2-1; clone size: NA; CDR3 DNA: TGCAGTGCGAGAGGACAGCGGGCAGGGGCCTCCTACAATGAGCATTTCTTC; CDR3 protein: CSARGQRAGASYNEHFF
D gene: TRBD1; V gene: TRBV28; J gene: TRBJ2-7; clone size: NA; CDR3 DNA: TGTGCCAGCATCATAGCAACAGGGGGCGCGTACGAGCAGTACTTC; CDR3 protein: CASIIATGGAYEQYF
D gene: NA; V gene: TRBV27; J gene: TRBJ2-4; clone size: many; CDR3 DNA: TGTGCCAGCAGTGCAACGTCGGGTAGGAAAAACATTCAGTACTTC; CDR3 protein: CASSATSGRKNIQYF
D gene: TRBD2; V gene: TRBV25-1; J gene: TRBJ2-3; clone size: NA; CDR3 DNA: TGTGCCAGCAGCCCTGGGAGCGGGAGGGCAAATACGCAGTATTTT; CDR3 protein: CASSPGSGRANTQYF
D gene: NA; V gene: TRBV9; J gene: TRBJ2-5; clone size: NA; CDR3 DNA: TGTGCCAGCAGCGTAGGGATACAAGAGACCCAGTACTTC; CDR3 protein: CASSVGIQETQYF
D gene: NA; V gene: TRBV9; J gene: TRBJ2-7; clone size: NA; CDR3 DNA: TGTGCCAGCAGCGTAGGGCTGGAGGGGTACGAGCAGTACTTC; CDR3 protein: CASSVGLEGYEQYF
D gene: NA; V gene: TRBV27; J gene: TRBJ2-7; clone size: NA; CDR3 DNA: TGTGCCAGCAGTTTATCTCCGGAGGGCTCCTACGAGCAGTACTTC; CDR3 protein: CASSLSPEGSYEQYF
D gene: TRBD1; V gene: TRBV6-2/TRBV6-3; J gene: TRBJ2-6; clone size: NA; CDR3 DNA: TGTGCCAGCAGCCCTCTGACAGGGTATATCACTGGGGCCAACGTCCTGACTTTC; CDR3 protein: CASSPLTGYITGANVLTF
D gene: NA; V gene: TRBV7-2; J gene: TRBJ2-5; clone size: few; CDR3 DNA: TGTGCCAGCAGCCCCACAGGGAAAAACCAAGAGACCCAGTACTTC; CDR3 protein: CASSPTGKNQETQYF
D gene: NA; V gene: TRBV7-9; J gene: TRBJ2-4; clone size: many; CDR3 DNA: TGTGCCAGCAGCCGTATATCGGACCCACTAGCCAAAAACATTCAGTACTTC; CDR3 protein: CASSRISDPLAKNIQYF
D gene: TRBD2; V gene: TRBV7-8; J gene: TRBJ2-3; clone size: NA; CDR3 DNA: TGTGCCAGCAGCCCTTTGCGCGGGACTAGCGGGAGTATCGCAGATACGCAGTATTTT; CDR3 protein: CASSPLRGTSGSIADTQYF
D gene: NA; V gene: TRBV29-1; J gene: TRBJ2-1; clone size: NA; CDR3 DNA: TGCAGCGCACTCGCAGGGTCGGGAAACTACAATGAGCAGTTCTTC; CDR3 protein: CSALAGSGNYNEQFF
D gene: NA; V gene: TRBV20-1; J gene: TRBJ1-6; clone size: NA; CDR3 DNA: TGCAGTGCTAGTGGACCTGAGGATTCACCCCTCCACTTT; CDR3 protein: CSASGPEDSPLHF
D gene: NA; V gene: TRBV20-1; J gene: TRBJ1-2; clone size: few; CDR3 DNA: TGCAGTGCTAGGAAAGGGAGTCTTAACTATGGCTACACCTTC; CDR3 protein: CSARKGSLNYGYTF
D gene: TRBD2; V gene: TRBV6-2/TRBV6-3; J gene: TRBJ2-1; clone size: NA; CDR3 DNA: TGTGCCAGCAGACGCCTTGTCGGGAGGGAACTAAGCAATGAGCAGTTCTTC; CDR3 protein: CASRRLVGRELSNEQFF
D gene: TRBD1; V gene: TRBV12-3/TRBV12-4; J gene: TRBJ1-1; clone size: many; CDR3 DNA: TGTGCCAGCAGACCCACAGGGGAGAACACTGAAGCTTTCTTT; CDR3 protein: CASRPTGENTEAFF
D gene: NA; V gene: TRBV5-1; J gene: TRBJ1-1; clone size: few; CDR3 DNA: TGCGCCAGCAGCATCGGACAGAACACTGAAGCTTTCTTT; CDR3 protein: CASSIGQNTEAFF
D gene: NA; V gene: TRBV6-5; J gene: TRBJ2-7; clone size: NA; CDR3 DNA: TGTGCCAGCAGTTACTCGACCGGGACATCCGAGCAGTACTTC; CDR3 protein: CASSYSTGTSEQYF
D gene: TRBD2; V gene: TRBV28; J gene: TRBJ2-3; clone size: many; CDR3 DNA: TGTGCCAGCAGTTCACCAGGGACTAGCTCGAGAGATACGCAGTATTTT; CDR3 protein: CASSSPGTSSRDTQYF
D gene: NA; V gene: TRBV20-1; J gene: TRBJ2-7; clone size: NA; CDR3 DNA: TGCAGTGCACCCGGGACAAGGGCCCGCGAGCAGTACTTC; CDR3 protein: CSAPGTRAREQYF
D gene: NA; V gene: TRBV25-1; J gene: TRBJ1-6; clone size: NA; CDR3 DNA: TGTGCCAGCAGTCCCGGTTGGCTCTCACCCCTCCACTTT; CDR3 protein: CASSPGWLSPLHF
D gene: NA; V gene: TRBV28; J gene: TRBJ2-1; clone size: NA; CDR3 DNA: TGTGCCAGCAGTGGGGGACTGGGCGATGAGCAGTTCTTC; CDR3 protein: CASSGGLGDEQFF
D gene: TRBD2; V gene: TRBV20-1; J gene: TRBJ2-5; clone size: many; CDR3 DNA: TGCAGTCCAGGGAGGGTGGAGACCCAGTACTTC; CDR3 protein: CSPGRVETQYF
D gene: NA; V gene: TRBV12-3/TRBV12-4; J gene: TRBJ2-4; clone size: NA; CDR3 DNA: TGTGCCAGCAGTTTGAGTCCAGAAACTTTAGCCAAAAACATTCAGTACTTC; CDR3 protein: CASSLSPETLAKNIQYF
D gene: NA; V gene: TRBV7-7; J gene: TRBJ2-2; clone size: NA; CDR3 DNA: TGTGCCAGCAGCCCGGGACTTGGGGTCGGGGAGCTGTTTTTT; CDR3 protein: CASSPGLGVGELFF
D gene: NA; V gene: TRBV29-1; J gene: TRBJ2-5; clone size: few; CDR3 DNA: TGCAGCGTGAAATCCCTATTCCACCAAGAGACCCAGTACTTC; CDR3 protein: CSVKSLFHQETQYF
D gene: NA; V gene: TRBV15; J gene: TRBJ2-2; clone size: NA; CDR3 DNA: TGTGCCACCAAGACGGGCACCGCGAACACCGGGGAGCTGTTTTTT; CDR3 protein: CATKTGTANTGELFF
D gene: NA; V gene: TRBV3-1; J gene: TRBJ2-7; clone size: NA; CDR3 DNA: TGTGCCAGCAGCCAGGTGGCCTACTACGAGCAGTACTTC; CDR3 protein: CASSQVAYYEQYF
D gene: NA; V gene: TRBV6-2/TRBV6-3; J gene: TRBJ1-5; clone size: few; CDR3 DNA: TGTGCCAGCAGTTACGGGACACGGTCCAAGCCCCAGCATTTT; CDR3 protein: CASSYGTRSKPQHF
D gene: NA; V gene: TRBV4-3; J gene: TRBJ2-5; clone size: few; CDR3 DNA: TGCGCCAGCAGCCAAGATTTGGAGACAGAAGAGACCCAGTACTTC; CDR3 protein: CASSQDLETEETQYF
D gene: NA; V gene: TRBV19; J gene: TRBJ2-7; clone size: few; CDR3 DNA: TGTGCCAGTAGTGAAAGGACAGACACCTACGAGCAGTACTTC; CDR3 protein: CASSERTDTYEQYF
D gene: NA; V gene: TRBV6-5; J gene: TRBJ1-5; clone size: NA; CDR3 DNA: TGTGCCAGCAGTTCCGACTTACAGGGACTAGCCCAGCATTTT; CDR3 protein: CASSSDLQGLAQHF
D gene: NA; V gene: TRBV4-3; J gene: TRBJ2-1; clone size: many; CDR3 DNA: TGTGCCAGCAGCCAAGAACGGGGCAATGAGCAGTTCTTC; CDR3 protein: CASSQERGNEQFF
D gene: TRBD2; V gene: TRBV7-9; J gene: TRBJ2-3; clone size: few; CDR3 DNA: TGTGCCAGCAGCTCGGGGACTAGATTCACAGATACGCAGTATTTT; CDR3 protein: CASSSGTRFTDTQYF
D gene: NA; V gene: TRBV6-5; J gene: TRBJ1-1; clone size: NA; CDR3 DNA: TGTGCCAGCAGTTATACCCGCGGGGGGCCTGTTGAAGCTTTCTTT; CDR3 protein: CASSYTRGGPVEAFF
D gene: NA; V gene: TRBV4-3; J gene: TRBJ1-1; clone size: NA; CDR3 DNA: TGCGCCAGCAGCCCACAGGTATACACTGAAGCTTTCTTT; CDR3 protein: CASSPQVYTEAFF
D gene: NA; V gene: TRBV11-2; J gene: TRBJ2-1; clone size: NA; CDR3 DNA: TGTGCCAGCAGCCGAAGGACAAGCCCGAACTCCTACAATGAGCAGTTCTTC; CDR3 protein: CASSRRTSPNSYNEQFF
D gene: TRBD1; V gene: TRBV6-1; J gene: TRBJ2-5; clone size: few; CDR3 DNA: TGTGCCAGCATTGGCCAGGGGGCGCGGGAGACCCAGTACTTC; CDR3 protein: CASIGQGARETQYF
D gene: NA; V gene: TRBV6-6; J gene: TRBJ1-6; clone size: many; CDR3 DNA: TGTGCCAGCAGTTGGGAAGATTCACCCCTCCACTTT; CDR3 protein: CASSWEDSPLHF
D gene: NA; V gene: TRBV20-1; J gene: TRBJ2-2; clone size: many; CDR3 DNA: TGCAGTGCTAGTCTTCCGAACACCGGGGAGCTGTTTTTT; CDR3 protein: CSASLPNTGELFF
D gene: NA; V gene: TRBV25-1; J gene: TRBJ1-2; clone size: NA; CDR3 DNA: TGTGCCAGCAGTGATCATCAAGGTACAGGGCGATATGGCTACACCTTC; CDR3 protein: CASSDHQGTGRYGYTF
D gene: NA; V gene: TRBV7-9; J gene: TRBJ1-4; clone size: few; CDR3 DNA: TGTGCCAGCAGCCGCGGACAAAATGGGGAAAAACTGTTTTTT; CDR3 protein: CASSRGQNGEKLFF
D gene: TRBD2; V gene: TRBV9; J gene: TRBJ2-7; clone size: few; CDR3 DNA: TGTGCCAGCAGCCCCGATAGCGGGAGCTCCTACGAGCAGTACTTC; CDR3 protein: CASSPDSGSSYEQYF
D gene: NA; V gene: TRBV29-1; J gene: TRBJ2-1; clone size: NA; CDR3 DNA: TGCAGCGCCCTGGGAGAGGGGAACAATGAGCAGTTCTTC; CDR3 protein: CSALGEGNNEQFF